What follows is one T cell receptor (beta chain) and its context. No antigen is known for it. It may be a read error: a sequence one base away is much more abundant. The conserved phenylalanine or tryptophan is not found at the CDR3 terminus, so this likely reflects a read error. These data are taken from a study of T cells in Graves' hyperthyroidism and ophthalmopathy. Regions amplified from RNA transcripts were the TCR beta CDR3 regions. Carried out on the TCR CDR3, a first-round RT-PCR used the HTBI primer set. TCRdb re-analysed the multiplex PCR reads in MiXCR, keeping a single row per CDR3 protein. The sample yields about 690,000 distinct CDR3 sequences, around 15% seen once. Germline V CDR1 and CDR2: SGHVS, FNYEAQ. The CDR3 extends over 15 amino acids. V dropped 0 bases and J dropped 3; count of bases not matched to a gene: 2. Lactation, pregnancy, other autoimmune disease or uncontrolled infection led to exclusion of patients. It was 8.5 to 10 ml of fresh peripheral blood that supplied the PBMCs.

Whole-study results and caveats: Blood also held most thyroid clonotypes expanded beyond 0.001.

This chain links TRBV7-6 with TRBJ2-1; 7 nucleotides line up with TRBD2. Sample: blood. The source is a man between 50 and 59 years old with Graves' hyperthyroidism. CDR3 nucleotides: TGTGCCAGCAGCTTAGCCGCTAGCGGCTACAATGAGCAGTTCTGC. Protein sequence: CASSLAASGYNEQFC.